What follows is one T cell receptor (beta chain) and its context. Germline CDR1 is MGHRA and CDR2 is YSYEKL. The CDR3 covers 14 residues. The trim removed 1 base at V and 5 bases at J, leaving 4 bases unmatched. This sample was included in a study of regulatory T cells in long-lasting Graves disease. The time point was: persistent/refractory GD, antithyroid drugs over 5 years with positive TRAb. Making the TCR library involved RNA that had been extracted from PBMCs. Libraries of TCR beta came from iRepertoire HTBI primers plus Arm-PCR of CDR3 regions. TCRdb re-called the multiplex PCR reads through MiXCR, storing one row per CDR3 protein. The data contain fewer than 600,000 distinct CDR3 sequences, 22% of them singletons.

This chain joins TRBV4-1 and TRBJ1-1; 7 nucleotides match TRBD1. This receptor was identified in a female donor with Graves disease. Sequencing used peripheral blood mononuclear cells (PBMCs), obtained when the disease was refractory, from a patient treated with antithyroid drugs. For the CDR3, the DNA is TGCGCCAGCAGCCAAGTCAGGGGGTGGACTGAAGCTTTCTTT. Translated: CASSQVRGWTEAFF.